Listed below are T cell receptor beta chains from one sample, sequenced in a study of CD8 T cells in ankylosing spondylitis. Each CDR3 protein is one row after TCRdb ran MiXCR on the 5' RACE reads. The sample includes 350,000 or so distinct CDR3 sequences, 6.5% to 10% of them seen just once. The sequencing input was blood, either unsorted or a sorted T cell fraction (not recorded which). All receptors come from a male donor with ankylosing spondylitis. CDR3s include the opening cysteine and the closing phenylalanine or tryptophan. A D gene is named only where the DNA matches it firmly. Clone size appears in some rows only: once, few, many, or a class for an expanded clone.

TRBV6-6	-	TRBJ1-5	many	CASSYGSNQPQHF	TGTGCCAGCAGTTACGGGAGCAATCAGCCCCAGCATTTT
TRBV3-1	TRBD2	TRBJ2-3	few	CASSRGLAEGTDTQYF	TGTGCCAGCAGCCGCGGACTAGCGGAAGGCACAGATACGCAGTATTTT
TRBV3-1	-	TRBJ2-7	-	CASSRLPPYEQYF	TGTGCCAGCAGCCGGCTACCGCCCTACGAGCAGTACTTC
TRBV25-1	-	TRBJ1-2	few	CASRGPTPYGYTF	TGTGCCAGCAGGGGGCCGACTCCCTATGGCTACACCTTC
TRBV9	TRBD2	TRBJ2-7	-	CASSAGTSIHEQYF	TGTGCCAGCAGCGCCGGGACTAGTATCCACGAGCAGTACTTC
TRBV20-1	-	TRBJ1-1	-	CSARDSHTEAFF	TGCAGTGCCAGGGACTCCCACACTGAAGCTTTCTTT
TRBV2	-	TRBJ2-6	-	CASSGLGLAGANVLTF	TGTGCCAGCAGTGGTCTGGGACTGGCTGGGGCCAACGTCCTGACTTTC
TRBV2	-	TRBJ2-7	few	CASNRGGISYEQYF	TGTGCCAGCAACAGGGGAGGGATCTCCTACGAGCAGTACTTC
TRBV20-1	-	TRBJ2-5	-	CSAREGDSREGF	TGCAGTGCTAGAGAGGGGGACTCCCGGGAAGGTTTC
TRBV12-3/TRBV12-4	TRBD2	TRBJ2-1	-	CASRPGTSGYHEQFF	TGTGCCAGCAGGCCCGGGACTAGCGGATATCATGAGCAGTTCTTC
TRBV28	-	TRBJ2-6	few	CASSFFRAGANVLTF	TGTGCCAGCAGTTTTTTTAGGGCTGGGGCCAACGTCCTGACTTTC
TRBV20-1	TRBD1	TRBJ2-3	many	CSASGGQSTDTQYF	TGCAGTGCTAGTGGGGGACAGAGCACAGATACGCAGTATTTT
TRBV29-1	-	TRBJ2-1	many	CSVYTPAEGFF	TGCAGCGTTTATACCCCGGCTGAGGGGTTCTTC
TRBV29-1	TRBD1	TRBJ2-1	-	CSRQGTRNEQFF	TGCAGTAGACAGGGAACGCGCAATGAGCAGTTCTTC
TRBV6-2/TRBV6-3	TRBD2	TRBJ2-3	few	CASSSLAGGPPFNTQYF	TGTGCCAGCAGTTCACTAGCGGGAGGGCCACCCTTCAATACGCAGTATTTT
TRBV7-6	-	TRBJ1-4	few	CASSPGGREKLFF	TGTGCCAGCAGCCCAGGTGGGCGTGAAAAACTGTTTTTT
TRBV20-1	-	TRBJ1-3	many	CSARVMDSPPGNTIYF	TGCAGTGCTAGAGTTATGGACAGTCCACCTGGAAACACCATATATTTT
TRBV10-2	-	TRBJ1-1	many	CASSLQQGFTEAFF	TGCGCCAGCAGCCTTCAACAGGGCTTCACTGAAGCTTTCTTT
TRBV14	TRBD2	TRBJ2-2	-	CASSHIGRVTGELFF	TGTGCCAGCAGCCATATCGGGAGGGTTACCGGGGAGCTGTTTTTT
TRBV29-1	TRBD1	TRBJ2-7	few	CSVAGQHSYEQYF	TGCAGCGTTGCGGGACAGCATTCCTACGAGCAGTACTTC
TRBV13	-	TRBJ2-2	-	CASSPLGGADTGELFF	TGTGCCAGCAGCCCCTTGGGGGGGGCAGACACCGGGGAGCTGTTTTTT
TRBV5-1	-	TRBJ2-3	many	CASCEKGPDTQYF	TGCGCCAGCTGTGAGAAGGGCCCAGATACGCAGTATTTT
TRBV2	-	TRBJ1-5	many	CASSEGLNQPQHF	TGTGCCAGCAGTGAAGGTCTTAATCAGCCCCAGCATTTT
TRBV20-1	-	TRBJ2-5	few	CSARERRTQYF	TGCAGTGCTAGAGAGCGACGGACCCAGTACTTC
TRBV29-1	-	TRBJ1-4	many	CSGRGTNGEKLFF	TGCAGCGGGCGCGGGACCAACGGGGAAAAACTGTTTTTT
TRBV15	TRBD1	TRBJ2-7	-	CATSRGDRAPEQYF	TGTGCCACCAGCAGAGGAGACAGGGCCCCCGAGCAGTACTTC
TRBV18	TRBD1	TRBJ1-1	few	CASSQDRGGTEAFF	TGTGCCAGCTCACAGGACAGGGGGGGAACTGAAGCTTTCTTT
TRBV6-5	-	TRBJ2-5	many	CASSLRVDGTQYF	TGTGCCAGCAGTTTAAGGGTTGATGGGACCCAGTACTTC
TRBV19	-	TRBJ1-2	few	CASLNRDHYGYTF	TGTGCCAGCCTAAACAGGGATCACTATGGCTACACCTTC
TRBV27	TRBD1	TRBJ2-1	-	CASSFFRAGGNSYNEQFF	TGTGCCAGCAGTTTCTTTCGAGCAGGGGGCAATTCCTACAATGAGCAGTTCTTC
TRBV5-1	-	TRBJ1-1	-	CASSLGSGRVRNIEAFF	TGCGCCAGCAGCTTGGGTTCGGGTCGGGTGAGGAACATTGAAGCTTTCTTT
TRBV3-1	TRBD2	TRBJ2-5	few	CASSQGTTSGQETQYF	TGTGCCAGCAGCCAAGGAACGACTAGCGGCCAAGAGACCCAGTACTTC
TRBV9	-	TRBJ2-1	-	CASSTGQTKQFF	TGTGCCAGCAGCACAGGACAAACGAAGCAGTTCTTC
TRBV5-6	-	TRBJ2-1	many	CASSLQLDNEQFF	TGTGCCAGCAGCTTACAACTCGACAATGAGCAGTTCTTC
TRBV6-2/TRBV6-3	-	TRBJ2-5	many	CASSYGETQYF	TGTGCCAGCAGTTACGGGGAGACCCAGTACTTC
TRBV28	-	TRBJ2-2	-	CASSSPGGSANTGELFF	TGTGCCAGCAGTTCCCCCGGAGGGTCAGCGAACACCGGGGAGCTGTTTTTT
TRBV24-1	-	TRBJ2-1	few	CATSERLVSGEQFF	TGTGCCACCAGTGAACGACTAGTAAGTGGTGAGCAGTTCTTC
TRBV27	-	TRBJ2-3	few	CASWKGNTDTQYF	TGTGCCAGTTGGAAGGGGAACACAGATACGCAGTATTTT
TRBV10-3	-	TRBJ2-7	many	CAISDLGSRLSYEQYF	TGTGCCATCAGCGACTTGGGGAGTCGCCTTTCCTACGAGCAGTACTTC
TRBV20-1	-	TRBJ2-5	few	CSANQAGLGETQYF	TGCAGTGCTAACCAGGCCGGGCTAGGGGAGACCCAGTACTTC